This TCR beta chain was sequenced in a study of breast tumors, draining lymph nodes, adjacent tissues (dated by TCRdb to between 2015 and 2016). Background on the whole study: In breast cancer patients, the study compared the TCR beta repertoires of tumor, adjacent nontumor tissue and axillary lymph nodes. The study aimed to assess the relationships and possible T-cell exchange between tumor, surrounding tissue and draining lymph node repertoires in human breast cancer. On the study overall, not on this receptor specifically: Tumor T-cell repertoires showed less diversity than lymph node repertoires and more diversity than nontumor tissue repertoires, and tumor T-cell repertoires showed preferential V and J gene usage. The similarity between tumor and nontumor tissue repertoires was significantly greater in luminal-like breast cancer than in basal-like breast cancer. Rather than being directly demonstrated, the conclusion that tumor T cells originate in lymph nodes was presented as consistent with a hypothesis. The data were judged consistent with most tumor T cells deriving from the lymph node and then expanding within tumor tissue.

From the germline V gene (reference sequence), CDR1 is DFQATT and CDR2 is SNEGSKA. Inclusive of the bounding cysteine and phenylalanine, the CDR3 is 11 residues long. Of all the DNA, just the CDR3 is kept, 33 bases in frame from base 1. Sequencing used an Illumina HiSeq 2000. TCR beta chain libraries were generated through multiplex PCR amplification. The amplified TCR beta chain products were analyzed by high-throughput sequencing. TCRdb handled the public reads itself, with Q25 trimming in fastp and clone calling in MiXCR, and kept productive beta chains. Entries are consolidated by CDR3 protein sequence, retaining the most common genes and DNA. The table for this sample lists approximately 180,000 distinct CDR3 sequences; approximately 33% of them were counted only once. Of the sample, about 3.8% is held by the ten largest clones. The axillary draining lymph nodes of breast cancer patients were the source of the lymph node samples.

As to this clonotype: Its antigen is not yet known. No base quality values were provided; no much bigger clone lies one nucleotide off.

The clonotype was recovered from a female donor with breast cancer. Some clones in this sample may be carry-over from other donors' samples. This chain is built from TRBV20-1 and TRBJ2-7, and 8 bases in between align with TRBD2. The sequencing sample was made of axillary lymph node tissue. The base sequence is TGCAGAGCAACTAGCGGCTACGAGCAGTACTTC. This yields the protein CRATSGYEQYF.